A single sample gave rise to the 11 T cell receptor beta chains below, sequenced in a study of T cells in Graves' hyperthyroidism and ophthalmopathy. TCR beta CDR3 regions were amplified from RNA transcripts. The TCR CDR3 was amplified in a first-round RT-PCR using the HTBI primer set. A single record per CDR3 protein comes from TCRdb applying MiXCR to the multiplex PCR reads. The sample lists more than 450,000 distinct CDR3 sequences, 14% seen once, with approximately 13% in the top ten. The sequenced sample consisted of blood. These receptors originate from a woman in her forties with Graves' hyperthyroidism.

This clonotype came up many times. V is TRBV18 and J is TRBJ1-5; D remains unclear. Per germline, CDR1 KGHSH and CDR2 LQKENI. The ends were cut back, 1 base at V and 4 bases at J, with 5 bases in the middle. This CDR3 is 13 amino acids long. The CDR3 DNA reads TGTGCCAGCTCACCACAAAGGAATCAGCCCCAGCATTTT. Amino acids: CASSPQRNQPQHF.

This clonotype showed up just a few times. The chain is built from TRBV12-3 or TRBV12-4 and TRBJ1-1; TRBD1 might be the D (5 bases). V was trimmed by 6 bases and J by 1 base, leaving 12 bases between them. The CDR3 is 14 residues long. CDR3 residues: CASRPGEKNTEAFF. Here the CDR3 DNA reads TGTGCCAGCAGGCCGGGGGAAAAGAACACTGAAGCTTTCTTT.

This chain links TRBV5-5 with TRBJ2-2, with D perhaps matching TRBD1 or TRBD2 (5 bases each). The germline CDR1 and CDR2 sequences are SGHKS and YYEKEE (reference sequence). The V end was cut by 1 base, the J end by 0 bases, with 10 bases between. The CDR3 contains 16 residues. DNA of the CDR3: TGTGCCAGCAGCTTGACTGGGACGGCGAACACCGGGGAGCTGTTTTTT. Amino acid sequence: CASSLTGTANTGELFF. Combining the CDR3 with reference TRBV5-5 and TRBJ2-2 gives the whole variable domain DAGVTQSPTHLIKTRGQQVTLRCSPISGHKSVSWYQQVLGQGPQFIFQYYEKEERGRGNFPDRFSARQFPNYSSELNVNALLLGDSALYLCASSLTGTANTGELFFGEGSRLTVL.

This clonotype has ten or more counts. The chain uses TRBV20-1 and TRBJ2-3; TRBD1 matches 8 bases. CDR1 is DFQATT, CDR2 SNEGSKA, per germline (reference sequence). The CDR3 consists of 16 residues. J gave up 4 bases and V 0 bases, and 9 bases lay outside the gene matches. CDR3 DNA sequence: TGCAGTGCTAGAGAACGGTGGACAGGGTTGCCAGATACGCAGTATTTT. This codes for CSARERWTGLPDTQYF.

The table lists this clonotype with many counts. This chain joins TRBV6-1 and TRBJ2-2, with TRBD2 matching 7 bases. CDR1 MNHNS and CDR2 SASEGT come from the germline V gene. With V trimmed by 2 bases and J by 4 bases, 10 bases remained unmatched. The CDR3 totals 17 residues. The CDR3 is CASSEYGGGPGTGELFF. The CDR3 DNA reads TGTGCCAGCAGTGAATATGGGGGAGGGCCTGGCACCGGGGAGCTGTTTTTT.

This clonotype turned up a few times. This may arise from a read error, as a much more abundant clone is one base away. The chain links TRBV7-8 to TRBJ1-6; D may be TRBD1 (6 bases). The CDR3 runs to 15 residues. CDR1 and CDR2 from the germline V gene are SGHVS and FQNEAQ. Trimming took 1 base from V and 9 from J, leaving 13 bases between them. CDR3 residues: CASSLDQGRSSPLHF. The CDR3 DNA sequence: TGTGCCAGCAGCTTAGACCAGGGGCGGAGTTCACCCCTCCACTTT.

This clonotype has at least ten counts. V usage is TRBV7-9 and J usage is TRBJ1-2; 7 positions match TRBD1. This CDR3 comprises 14 residues. Losses at the gene ends were 4 bases for V and 3 bases for J; bases not matched to a gene: 5. CDR1 is SEHNR, CDR2 FQNEAQ, per germline (reference sequence). The CDR3 region is CASSSWTGDYGYTF. CDR3 in DNA: TGTGCCAGCAGCTCCTGGACAGGAGACTATGGCTACACCTTC.

This clonotype was detected only a few times. The chain is built from TRBV20-1 and TRBJ2-7; 9 positions match TRBD1. The CDR3 has 16 residues. Germline lookup yields CDR1 DFQATT and CDR2 SNEGSKA (reference sequence). The V gene end was trimmed by 4 bases and the J gene end by 4 bases; junction bases not matched to a gene: 14. In DNA, the CDR3 is TGCAGTGCTAACCAAGTACAGGGGGCCGTAACTTACGAGCAGTACTTC. As protein: CSANQVQGAVTYEQYF.

The table lists this clonotype with many counts. DNA for the CDR3: TGTGCCAGCAGCTTAGTCCCTAGCGGGAGGGGTGAGCAGTTCTTC. Translated, it gives CASSLVPSGRGEQFF. The chain couples TRBV13 to TRBJ2-1, with 12 positions matching TRBD2. The ends lost 1 base at V and 9 bases at J; junction bases unmatched: 4. The germline CDR1 and CDR2 sequences are PRHDT and FYEKMQ (reference sequence). This CDR3 has 15 amino acids.

The sample holds a few counts of this clonotype. The chain uses TRBV2 and TRBJ2-1, with 8 bases fitting TRBD1. J gave up 7 bases and V 1 base, and 6 bases lay outside the gene matches. The CDR3 is 15 residues long. CDR1 SNHLY and CDR2 FYNNEI come from the germline V gene. The DNA of the CDR3 is TGTGCCAGCAGTGAAGTTCTCAGGGGGCGAAATGAGCAGTTCTTC. Protein product: CASSEVLRGRNEQFF. Based on the CDR3 plus reference TRBV2 and TRBJ2-1, the full variable domain is EPEVTQTPSHQVTQMGQEVILRCVPISNHLYFYWYRQILGQKVEFLVSFYNNEISEKSEIFDDQFSVERPDGSNFTLKIRSTKLEDSAMYFCASSEVLRGRNEQFFGPGTRLTVL.

This clonotype was found many times. The J gene is TRBJ2-3, the V gene TRBV12-3 or TRBV12-4; the match to TRBD2 covers 14 bases. The CDR3 is 19 amino acids. Unmatched junction bases numbered 10, after V lost 0 bases and J lost 5 bases. The CDR3 loop is CASSLAPRLAGGPEDTQYF. The CDR3 DNA follows: TGTGCCAGCAGTTTAGCCCCCAGACTAGCGGGAGGGCCGGAAGATACGCAGTATTTT.